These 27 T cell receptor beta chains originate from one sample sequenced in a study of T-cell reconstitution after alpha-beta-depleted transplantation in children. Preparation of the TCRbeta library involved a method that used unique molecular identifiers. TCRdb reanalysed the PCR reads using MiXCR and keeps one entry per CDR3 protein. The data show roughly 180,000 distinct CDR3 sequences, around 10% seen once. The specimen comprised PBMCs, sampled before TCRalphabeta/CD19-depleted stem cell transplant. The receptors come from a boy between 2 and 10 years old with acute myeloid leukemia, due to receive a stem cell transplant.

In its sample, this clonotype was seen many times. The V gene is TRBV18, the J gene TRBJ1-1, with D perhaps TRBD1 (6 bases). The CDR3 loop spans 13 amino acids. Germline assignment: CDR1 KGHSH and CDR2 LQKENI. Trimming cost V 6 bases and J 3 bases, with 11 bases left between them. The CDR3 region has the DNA TGTGCCAGCTCGTCACAGGGTGACACTGAAGCTTTCTTT. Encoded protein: CASSSQGDTEAFF.

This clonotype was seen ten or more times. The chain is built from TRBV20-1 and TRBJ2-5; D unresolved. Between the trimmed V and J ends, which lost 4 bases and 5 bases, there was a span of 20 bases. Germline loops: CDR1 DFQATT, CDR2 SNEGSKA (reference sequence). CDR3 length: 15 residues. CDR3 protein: CSATAPEESQETQYF. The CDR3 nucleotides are TGCAGTGCTACAGCACCCGAGGAGAGTCAGGAGACCCAGTACTTC.

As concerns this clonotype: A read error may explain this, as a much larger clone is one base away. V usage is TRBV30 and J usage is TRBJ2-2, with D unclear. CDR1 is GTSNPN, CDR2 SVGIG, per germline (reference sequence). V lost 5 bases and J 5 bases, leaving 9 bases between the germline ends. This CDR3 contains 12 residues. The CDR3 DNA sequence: TGTGCCTGGTCAACTCATACCGGGGAGCTGTTTTTT. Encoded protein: CAWSTHTGELFF.

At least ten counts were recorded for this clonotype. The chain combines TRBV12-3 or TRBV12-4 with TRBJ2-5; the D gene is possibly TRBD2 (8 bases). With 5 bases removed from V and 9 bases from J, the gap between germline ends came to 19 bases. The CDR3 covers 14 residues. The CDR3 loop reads CASSPRTSRGAQYF. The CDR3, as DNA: TGTGCCAGCAGTCCCCGGACTAGCAGGGGGGCCCAGTACTTC.

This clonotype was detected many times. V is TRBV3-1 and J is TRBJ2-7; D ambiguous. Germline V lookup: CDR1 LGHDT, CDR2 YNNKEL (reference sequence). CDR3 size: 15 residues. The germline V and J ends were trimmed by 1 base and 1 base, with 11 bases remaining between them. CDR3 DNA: TGTGCCAGCAGCCAAGTTCAGGCCCTGTCCTACGAGCAGTACTTC. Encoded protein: CASSQVQALSYEQYF.

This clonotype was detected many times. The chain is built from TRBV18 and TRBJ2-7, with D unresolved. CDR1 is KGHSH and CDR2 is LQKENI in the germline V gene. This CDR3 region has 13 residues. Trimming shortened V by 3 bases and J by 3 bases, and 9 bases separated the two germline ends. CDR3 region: CASSPDGNYEQYV. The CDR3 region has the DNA TGTGCCAGCTCACCGGACGGAAACTACGAGCAGTACGTC.

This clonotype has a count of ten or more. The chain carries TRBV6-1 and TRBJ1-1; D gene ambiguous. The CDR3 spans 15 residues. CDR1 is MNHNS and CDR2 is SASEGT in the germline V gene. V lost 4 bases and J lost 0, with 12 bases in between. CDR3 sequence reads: CASSGMERMNTEAFF. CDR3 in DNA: TGTGCCAGCAGTGGAATGGAGCGCATGAACACTGAAGCTTTCTTT.

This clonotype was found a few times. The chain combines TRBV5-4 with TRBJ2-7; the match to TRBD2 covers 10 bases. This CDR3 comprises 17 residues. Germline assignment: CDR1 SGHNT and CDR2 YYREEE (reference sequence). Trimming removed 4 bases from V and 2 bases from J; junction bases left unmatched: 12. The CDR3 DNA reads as TGTGCCAGCAGCCCTGGTGAGGAGCGGGAGGGACCCTACGAGCAGTACTTC. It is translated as CASSPGEEREGPYEQYF.

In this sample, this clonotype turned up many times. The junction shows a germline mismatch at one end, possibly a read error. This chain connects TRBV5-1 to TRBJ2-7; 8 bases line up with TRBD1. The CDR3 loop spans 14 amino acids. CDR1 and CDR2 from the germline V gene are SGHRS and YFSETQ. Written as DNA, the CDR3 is TGCGCCAGCAGCTTGTGGGACAGGTCCTACGTGCAGTACTTC. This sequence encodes CASSLWDRSYVQYF.

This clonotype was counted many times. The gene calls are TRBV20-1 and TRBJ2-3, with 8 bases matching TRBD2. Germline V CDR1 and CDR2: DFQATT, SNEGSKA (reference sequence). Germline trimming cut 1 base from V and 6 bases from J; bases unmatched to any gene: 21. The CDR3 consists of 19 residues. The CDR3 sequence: CSARVRSGRSPAEKDTQYF. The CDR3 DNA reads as TGCAGTGCTAGAGTTCGAAGCGGGAGATCCCCGGCCGAGAAGGATACGCAGTATTTT.

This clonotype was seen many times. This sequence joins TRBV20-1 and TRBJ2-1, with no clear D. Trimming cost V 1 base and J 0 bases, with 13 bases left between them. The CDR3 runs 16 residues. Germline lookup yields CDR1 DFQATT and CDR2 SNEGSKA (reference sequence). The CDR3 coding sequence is TGCAGTGCTAGAGGGGCCGATGATCGCTCCTACAATGAGCAGTTCTTC. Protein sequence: CSARGADDRSYNEQFF.

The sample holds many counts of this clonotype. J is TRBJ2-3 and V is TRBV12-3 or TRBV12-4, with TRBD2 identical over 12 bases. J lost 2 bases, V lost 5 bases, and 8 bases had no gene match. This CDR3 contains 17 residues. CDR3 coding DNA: TGTGCCAGCAGTCCTAGCGGGAGGGCCTGGTCCACAGATACGCAGTATTTT. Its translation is CASSPSGRAWSTDTQYF.

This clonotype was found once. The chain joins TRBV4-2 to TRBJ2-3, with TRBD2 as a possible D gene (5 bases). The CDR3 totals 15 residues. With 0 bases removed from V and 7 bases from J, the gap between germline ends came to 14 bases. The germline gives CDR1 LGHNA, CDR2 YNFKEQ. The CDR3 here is CASSQDRGSPYTQYF. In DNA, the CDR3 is TGTGCCAGCAGCCAAGATCGGGGAAGCCCATATACGCAGTATTTT.

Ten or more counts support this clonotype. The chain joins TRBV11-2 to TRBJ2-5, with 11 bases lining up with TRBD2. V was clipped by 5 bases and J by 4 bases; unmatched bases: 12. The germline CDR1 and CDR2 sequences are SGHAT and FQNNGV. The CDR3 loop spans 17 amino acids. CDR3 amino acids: CASSPNLRSGGAETQYF. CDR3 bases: TGTGCCAGCAGCCCGAACCTACGTAGCGGGGGGGCAGAGACCCAGTACTTC.

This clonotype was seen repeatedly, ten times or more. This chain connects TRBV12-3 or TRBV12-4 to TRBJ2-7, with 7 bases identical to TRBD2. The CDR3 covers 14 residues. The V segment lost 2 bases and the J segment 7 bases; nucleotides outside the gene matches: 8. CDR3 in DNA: TGTGCCAGCAGTTTATTTGCGGGAGAAGATGAGCAGTACTTC. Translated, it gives CASSLFAGEDEQYF.

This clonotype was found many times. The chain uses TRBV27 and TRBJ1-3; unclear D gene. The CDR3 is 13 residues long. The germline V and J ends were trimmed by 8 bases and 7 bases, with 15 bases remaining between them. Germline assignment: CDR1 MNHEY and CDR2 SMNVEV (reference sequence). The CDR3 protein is CASRSLLGNTIYF. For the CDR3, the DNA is TGTGCCAGCCGGAGCCTACTAGGTAACACCATATATTTT.

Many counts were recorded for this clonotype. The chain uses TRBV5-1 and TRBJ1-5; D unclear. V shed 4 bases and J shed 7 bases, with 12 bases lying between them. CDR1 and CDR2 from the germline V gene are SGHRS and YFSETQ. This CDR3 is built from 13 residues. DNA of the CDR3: TGCGCCAGCAGCCCGGATGGGTACCAGCCCCAGCATTTT. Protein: CASSPDGYQPQHF.

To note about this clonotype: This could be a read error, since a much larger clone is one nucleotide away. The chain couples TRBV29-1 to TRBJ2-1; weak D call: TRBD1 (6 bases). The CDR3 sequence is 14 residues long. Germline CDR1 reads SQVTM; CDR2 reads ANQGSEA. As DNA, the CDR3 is TGCAGCGTCCCCACAGGGATCTCCTACAATGAGCGGTTCTTC. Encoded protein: CSVPTGISYNERFF.

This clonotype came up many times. The CDR3 bases are TGTGCCAGCAGTGACCGGGCGGGACTAACCTACGAGCAGTACGTC. It codes for CASSDRAGLTYEQYV. The chain has TRBV6-1 and TRBJ2-7, with 7 bases matching TRBD2. The V gene's germline CDR1 is MNHNS and CDR2 SASEGT. This CDR3 is built from 15 residues. V trimming: 3 bases; J trimming: 2 bases; junction bases outside the gene matches: 7.

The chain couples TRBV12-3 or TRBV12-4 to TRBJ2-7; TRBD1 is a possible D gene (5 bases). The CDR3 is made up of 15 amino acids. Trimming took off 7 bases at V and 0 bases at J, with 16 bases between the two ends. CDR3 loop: CASTQGRPSSYEQYV. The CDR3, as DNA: TGTGCCAGCACCCAGGGCCGGCCGAGCTCCTACGAGCAGTACGTC.

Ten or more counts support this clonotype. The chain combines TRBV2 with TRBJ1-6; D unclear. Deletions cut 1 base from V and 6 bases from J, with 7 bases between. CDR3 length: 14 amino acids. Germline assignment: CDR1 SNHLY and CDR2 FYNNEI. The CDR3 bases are TGTGCCAGCAGTGAAGGAGATCTTAATTCACCCCTCCACTTT. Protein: CASSEGDLNSPLHF.

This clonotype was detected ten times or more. The DNA for the CDR3 is TGTGCCAGCAGTTTAGCGCCTGGGACCACTGAAGCTTTCTTT. It codes for CASSLAPGTTEAFF. The V gene is TRBV12-3 or TRBV12-4, the J gene TRBJ1-1, with D perhaps matching TRBD1 (5 bases). The V and J ends lost 0 bases and 4 bases respectively, with 9 bases between them. This CDR3 is built from 14 residues.

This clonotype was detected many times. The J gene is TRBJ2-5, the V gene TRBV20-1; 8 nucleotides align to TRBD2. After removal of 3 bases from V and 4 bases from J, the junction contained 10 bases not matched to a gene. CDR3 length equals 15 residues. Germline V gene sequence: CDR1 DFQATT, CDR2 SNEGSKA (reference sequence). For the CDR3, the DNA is TGCAGTGCTAGGAACGCGGGAGGACCTGGAGAGACCCAGTACTTC. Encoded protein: CSARNAGGPGETQYF.

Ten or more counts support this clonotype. This CDR3 reads CASSPTSGYQETQYF. In DNA, the CDR3 is TGTGCCAGCAGCCCGACTAGCGGATACCAAGAGACCCAGTACTTC. The chain couples TRBV28 to TRBJ2-5; 9 bases are a match to TRBD2. The CDR3 runs 15 residues. V trimming: 6 bases; J trimming: 0 bases; junction bases outside the gene matches: 5. CDR1 MDHEN and CDR2 SYDVKM come from the germline V gene.

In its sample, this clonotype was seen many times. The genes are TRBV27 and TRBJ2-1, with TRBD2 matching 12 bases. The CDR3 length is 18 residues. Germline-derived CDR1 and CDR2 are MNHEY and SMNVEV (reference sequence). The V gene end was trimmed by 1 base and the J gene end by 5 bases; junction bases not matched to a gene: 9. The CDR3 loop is CASSLWASGGDYDNEQFF. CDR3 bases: TGTGCCAGCAGTTTATGGGCTAGCGGGGGGGATTACGACAATGAGCAGTTCTTC.

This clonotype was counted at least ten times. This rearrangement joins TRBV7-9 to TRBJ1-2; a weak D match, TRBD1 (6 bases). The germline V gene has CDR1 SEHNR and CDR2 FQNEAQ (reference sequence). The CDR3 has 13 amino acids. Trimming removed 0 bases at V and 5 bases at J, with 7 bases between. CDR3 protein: CASSLARGYGYTF. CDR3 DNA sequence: TGTGCCAGCAGCTTAGCCAGGGGATATGGCTACACCTTC. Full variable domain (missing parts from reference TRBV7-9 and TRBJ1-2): DTGVSQNPRHKITKRGQNVTFRCDPISEHNRLYWYRQTLGQGPEFLTYFQNEAQLEKSRLLSDRFSAERPKGSFSTLEIQRTEQGDSAMYLCASSLARGYGYTFGSGTRLTVV.

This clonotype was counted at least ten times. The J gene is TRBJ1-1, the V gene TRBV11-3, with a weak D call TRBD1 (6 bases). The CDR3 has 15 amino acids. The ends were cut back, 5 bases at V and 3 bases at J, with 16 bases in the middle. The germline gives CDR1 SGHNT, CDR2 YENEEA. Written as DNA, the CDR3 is TGTGCCAGCAGCCGCGCAGGGGCTGGGGACACTGAAGCTTTCTTT. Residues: CASSRAGAGDTEAFF.